This T cell receptor beta chain originates from a study of lymphopenia after photon versus proton radiotherapy. The study's findings and limits: Oligoclonal CD8+ Temra expansion after nadir drove photon patients' diversity drop. Relative stability marked proton patients; photon patients lost diversity and naive cells.

From germline, CDR1 is SGHVS and CDR2 FNYEAQ. There are 14 residues in the CDR3. Trimming took 5 bases from V and 6 from J; bases not matched to a gene: 5. Generated by immunoSEQ multiplex PCR, the TCRdb table keeps only in-frame clones and is missing some. The sample contains 10,000 to 15,000 clones, around 90% of which appear only once. A word on this clone: Its specificity is not known.

The TCR was taken from a man aged 60 to 75 with pancreatic cancer. The material was peripheral blood, obtained from a patient treated with photon-based radiotherapy. The chain has TRBV7-6 and TRBJ1-5; TRBD1 matches 9 bases. The CDR3 region is CASSRDREGQPQHF. The CDR3, as DNA: TGTGCCAGCAGCCGGGACAGGGAGGGTCAGCCCCAGCATTTT.